This T cell receptor beta chain was found in a study of Tregs in tolerant kidney transplant recipients. Recipients received nonmyeloablative bone marrow transplants from related graft donors, with transient mixed chimerism. The table came from immunoSEQ multiplex PCR; TCRdb's copy has only in-frame clones and leaves some out. The table records roughly 50,000 clones, about nine tenths of them present only once. CDR3 length equals 17 residues. Trimming removed 2 bases at V and 0 bases at J, with 14 bases between. Germline values: CDR1 SEHNR, CDR2 FQNEAQ (reference sequence). The TCR originated in a human patient who received a combined kidney and bone marrow transplant. These T cells may partly come from the graft donor. Here the sequenced sample was CD8+ T cells from blood (PBMCs), taken 12 months after the transplant. V gene TRBV7-9 combines with J gene TRBJ2-1; no firm D call. The CDR3 DNA reads as TGTGCCAGCAGCTTACCCGAAGGCGGCAGCTCCTACAATGAGCAGTTCTTC. Translating it yields CASSLPEGGSSYNEQFF. The whole variable domain, filled in from reference TRBV7-9 and TRBJ2-1, reads DTGVSQNPRHKITKRGQNVTFRCDPISEHNRLYWYRQTLGQGPEFLTYFQNEAQLEKSRLLSDRFSAERPKGSFSTLEIQRTEQGDSAMYLCASSLPEGGSSYNEQFFGPGTRLTVL.